This T cell receptor (beta chain) was captured by sequencing in a study of blood T cell repertoires in COVID-19 (dated by TCRdb to the early 2020s). About the study as a whole: The collaborator samples originated in the United States, Italy and Spain and spanned the acute and convalescent phases of COVID-19. The material from the prospective study consisted of cDNA or gDNA derived from T cells, B-cell-depleted T cells, or PBMCs. Deeply sampled blood TCRbeta repertoires from subjects exposed to, actively infected with, or recovered from COVID-19 were included in the dataset. The repertoires were released in a freely available public database intended as a resource for research on the immune response to SARS-CoV-2. The samples were drawn from two sources: the first 160 participants of the ongoing ImmuneRACE study, and 950 to 1,500 subjects contributed by 6 global collaborators. A de-identified subject ID, COVID-19 status, age in years and sex were almost always included in the sample metadata. Where HLA class I and class II types were available, the types were taken from metadata supplied by the sample provider, not from assay-based typing. On the study overall, not on this receptor specifically: The amount of clinical and demographic metadata varied by source and participant and was provided uncurated.

TCRbeta CDR3 regions were amplified from genomic DNA using the immunoSEQ Assay, a bias-controlled multiplex PCR. The paper's data handling went like this. Within the assay, amplification of reference gene primers was used to estimate how many nucleated cells each sample contained. Sequence reads were collapsed and filtered to measure the absolute abundance of every unique TCRbeta CDR3 rearrangement. For each sample, productive Simpson clonality was calculated by taking the square root of Simpson's diversity index across productive rearrangements. The table was pulled from immuneACCESS by TCRdb, which kept in-frame rearrangements only. Such tables lose some clones; where checked, under half of the loss comes from unresolved V genes, and the rest has no known cause. From that table come the V and J calls and clone size; the DNA was used to work out D and trimming. For this sample there are 150,000 to 200,000 clones; roughly 86% appear just once. The ten largest clones represent 8% to 10% of the sample.

The sample holds a few counts of this clone. No cognate antigen has been identified for it. No base qualities exist here, and no much larger clone lies one base off it. Participants in the prospective study were aged roughly 18 to 100 years, lived in about two dozen United States geographic areas, and enrolled through a virtual design. In the prospective study, participants were assigned to cohorts based on the clinical history participants reported in a screening survey and a study questionnaire. Recovered participants in ImmuneRACE Cohort 3 were defined as having two consecutive negative NP/OP PCR tests, clearance from a healthcare professional, or resolution of symptoms. Each participant in the prospective study had whole blood, serum and a nasopharyngeal or oropharyngeal swab collected by mobile phlebotomists. Over an approximately 2-month period, participants in the prospective study had the option of providing additional blood draws and questionnaires. Before DNA extraction, prospective study blood samples were shipped either frozen or at room temperature.

The TCR sequence derives from a woman in her twenties or thirties who had recovered from COVID-19. Sequencing was done on a sample of PBMCs or T cells enriched from blood (not recorded which).

The CDR3: CASSETAVANSPLHF. The nucleotide sequence is given as TGTGCCAGCAGTGAAACAGCAGTCGCTAATTCACCCCTCCACTTT. The V gene is TRBV27 and the J gene is TRBJ1-6, with the D gene uncertain. Per the germline V gene (reference sequence), MNHEY is the CDR1 and SMNVEV is the CDR2. The CDR3 measures 15 amino acids from cysteine to phenylalanine. Of all the DNA, just the CDR3 is kept, 45 bases in frame from base 1. V loses 5 bases of germline sequence and J loses 6 bases, and the interval between the two ends is 14 bases.